These T cell receptor beta chains were read from a single sample in a study of identical twins. TCRdb re-called the 5' RACE reads through MiXCR, storing one row per CDR3 protein. The profile shows about 530,000 distinct CDR3 sequences, about a fifth of them singletons. These data also featured in a second study, about yellow fever vaccine responses in identical twins.

Sequencing was carried out using CD4+ T cells sorted from blood. All receptors derive from a woman younger than 35 in good health. Each CDR3 is given with its conserved first and last residue. D genes are given only for firm matches. Not all rows give a size; the values are once, few, many and, for expanded clones, a class.

j_gene: TRBJ1-2
v_gene: TRBV12-3/TRBV12-4
abundance: -
d_gene: TRBD1
CDR3aa: CASSPLTGNYGYTF
CDR3nt: TGTGCCAGCAGTCCCCTGACAGGGAACTATGGCTACACCTTC

j_gene: TRBJ1-2
v_gene: TRBV6-1
abundance: few
d_gene: TRBD1
CDR3aa: CASRVTGGDYGYTF
CDR3nt: TGTGCCAGCAGAGTAACAGGGGGCGACTATGGCTACACCTTC

j_gene: TRBJ2-3
v_gene: TRBV2
abundance: -
d_gene: TRBD2
CDR3aa: CASSEALAGTDTQYF
CDR3nt: TGTGCCAGCAGTGAAGCGCTAGCGGGGACAGATACGCAGTATTTT

j_gene: TRBJ2-3
v_gene: TRBV5-1
abundance: few
d_gene: TRBD1
CDR3aa: CASTSRDRVTDTQYF
CDR3nt: TGCGCCAGCACCTCTCGGGACAGGGTCACAGATACGCAGTATTTT

j_gene: TRBJ2-1
v_gene: TRBV29-1
abundance: few
d_gene: TRBD1
CDR3aa: CSAGQGTYNEQFF
CDR3nt: TGCAGCGCGGGACAGGGCACCTACAATGAGCAGTTCTTC

j_gene: TRBJ2-1
v_gene: TRBV5-1
abundance: -
d_gene: TRBD2
CDR3aa: CASSPISGTINEQFF
CDR3nt: TGCGCCAGCAGCCCGATCTCCGGGACTATCAATGAGCAGTTCTTC

j_gene: TRBJ2-1
v_gene: TRBV18
abundance: -
d_gene: -
CDR3aa: CASSPPFGGRVGNEQFF
CDR3nt: TGTGCCAGCTCACCACCCTTCGGAGGGAGAGTGGGCAATGAGCAGTTCTTC

j_gene: TRBJ2-1
v_gene: TRBV9
abundance: few
d_gene: -
CDR3aa: CASSVEEKAGDNEQFF
CDR3nt: TGTGCCAGCAGCGTAGAAGAGAAGGCAGGAGACAATGAGCAGTTCTTC

j_gene: TRBJ2-3
v_gene: TRBV6-4
abundance: few
d_gene: TRBD2
CDR3aa: CASSEEAGGTDTQYF
CDR3nt: TGTGCCAGCAGTGAGGAAGCGGGAGGGACAGATACGCAGTATTTT

j_gene: TRBJ2-2
v_gene: TRBV11-3
abundance: -
d_gene: -
CDR3aa: CASSFLGSSNTGELFF
CDR3nt: TGTGCCAGCAGCTTTCTGGGGTCCTCGAACACCGGGGAGCTGTTTTTT

j_gene: TRBJ2-3
v_gene: TRBV6-5
abundance: -
d_gene: TRBD1
CDR3aa: CASSYSDRGTDTQYF
CDR3nt: TGTGCCAGCAGTTACTCCGACAGGGGAACAGATACGCAGTATTTT

j_gene: TRBJ2-3
v_gene: TRBV15
abundance: few
d_gene: TRBD1
CDR3aa: CATSRDRGAYTQYF
CDR3nt: TGTGCCACCAGCAGGGACAGGGGTGCTTATACGCAGTATTTT

j_gene: TRBJ1-4
v_gene: TRBV12-3/TRBV12-4
abundance: -
d_gene: -
CDR3aa: CASSLRQLEKLFF
CDR3nt: TGTGCCAGCAGTTTACGACAACTCGAAAAACTGTTTTTT

j_gene: TRBJ2-7
v_gene: TRBV4-2
abundance: few
d_gene: -
CDR3aa: CASSPSSITGPYEQYF
CDR3nt: TGTGCCAGCAGCCCTTCGTCCATTACAGGACCCTACGAGCAGTACTTC

j_gene: TRBJ1-4
v_gene: TRBV10-3
abundance: few
d_gene: -
CDR3aa: CAIKRTENEKLFF
CDR3nt: TGTGCCATCAAGCGGACAGAGAATGAAAAACTGTTTTTT

j_gene: TRBJ2-7
v_gene: TRBV7-8
abundance: -
d_gene: -
CDR3aa: CASSTRKFDYEQYF
CDR3nt: TGTGCCAGCAGCACACGGAAGTTCGACTACGAGCAGTACTTC

j_gene: TRBJ2-2
v_gene: TRBV3-1
abundance: few
d_gene: TRBD1
CDR3aa: CASSRRDRVVGELFF
CDR3nt: TGTGCCAGCAGCCGCCGGGACAGGGTTGTCGGGGAGCTGTTTTTT

j_gene: TRBJ2-7
v_gene: TRBV5-1
abundance: -
d_gene: TRBD1
CDR3aa: CASSSPGQVVYEQYF
CDR3nt: TGCGCCAGCAGCTCACCGGGACAGGTCGTATACGAGCAGTACTTC

j_gene: TRBJ2-7
v_gene: TRBV12-3/TRBV12-4
abundance: few
d_gene: -
CDR3aa: CASSRQQGYEQYF
CDR3nt: TGTGCCAGCAGTCGTCAACAGGGCTACGAGCAGTACTTC

j_gene: TRBJ2-7
v_gene: TRBV5-5
abundance: -
d_gene: TRBD2
CDR3aa: CASRKREGVWDEQYF
CDR3nt: TGTGCCAGCAGGAAGCGGGAGGGAGTCTGGGACGAGCAGTACTTC

j_gene: TRBJ2-1
v_gene: TRBV7-2
abundance: few
d_gene: -
CDR3aa: CASRSGGGPHNEQFF
CDR3nt: TGTGCCAGCAGGTCCGGAGGGGGGCCCCACAATGAGCAGTTCTTC

j_gene: TRBJ2-2
v_gene: TRBV2
abundance: -
d_gene: TRBD2
CDR3aa: CASSESVSIMGLTGGARSTGELFF
CDR3nt: TGTGCCAGCAGTGAAAGCGTCTCTATTATGGGTCTCACGGGGGGGGCGCGGAGCACCGGGGAGCTGTTTTTT

j_gene: TRBJ2-7
v_gene: TRBV20-1
abundance: -
d_gene: -
CDR3aa: CSALHKYEQYF
CDR3nt: TGCAGTGCGCTACATAAATACGAGCAGTACTTC

j_gene: TRBJ2-6
v_gene: TRBV20-1
abundance: few
d_gene: -
CDR3aa: CSASRTGANVLTF
CDR3nt: TGCAGTGCTAGCAGGACTGGGGCCAACGTCCTGACTTTC

j_gene: TRBJ2-2
v_gene: TRBV3-1
abundance: few
d_gene: TRBD2
CDR3aa: CASSQDQNLAVVGELFF
CDR3nt: TGTGCCAGCAGCCAAGACCAGAATCTAGCGGTGGTCGGGGAGCTGTTTTTT

j_gene: TRBJ2-5
v_gene: TRBV27
abundance: few
d_gene: -
CDR3aa: CATSPGPGGQPNQETQYF
CDR3nt: TGTGCCACCAGTCCGGGCCCCGGCGGACAACCGAACCAAGAGACCCAGTACTTC

j_gene: TRBJ2-1
v_gene: TRBV6-1
abundance: few
d_gene: TRBD1
CDR3aa: CASSVGTGGRDEQFF
CDR3nt: TGTGCCAGCAGTGTAGGGACAGGGGGTAGGGATGAGCAGTTCTTC

j_gene: TRBJ2-7
v_gene: TRBV20-1
abundance: few
d_gene: -
CDR3aa: CSARDARTRYEQYF
CDR3nt: TGCAGTGCTAGAGATGCTAGGACGCGATACGAGCAGTACTTC

j_gene: TRBJ2-5
v_gene: TRBV5-8
abundance: -
d_gene: -
CDR3aa: CASSLAGNRVDSETQYF
CDR3nt: TGTGCCAGCAGCTTGGCAGGGAACAGGGTTGATTCTGAGACCCAGTACTTC

j_gene: TRBJ2-1
v_gene: TRBV13
abundance: -
d_gene: -
CDR3aa: CASSTRRSLYNEQFF
CDR3nt: TGTGCCAGCAGCACCAGACGGTCGCTTTACAATGAGCAGTTCTTC

j_gene: TRBJ2-1
v_gene: TRBV20-1
abundance: -
d_gene: -
CDR3aa: CSARERRALKREQFF
CDR3nt: TGCAGTGCTAGAGAAAGGCGGGCGCTTAAAAGGGAGCAGTTCTTC

j_gene: TRBJ2-1
v_gene: TRBV20-1
abundance: -
d_gene: TRBD2
CDR3aa: CSSLTSGTSGSRFIYEQFF
CDR3nt: TGCAGTAGCTTAACCTCCGGGACTAGCGGGAGTCGTTTTATCTATGAGCAGTTCTTC